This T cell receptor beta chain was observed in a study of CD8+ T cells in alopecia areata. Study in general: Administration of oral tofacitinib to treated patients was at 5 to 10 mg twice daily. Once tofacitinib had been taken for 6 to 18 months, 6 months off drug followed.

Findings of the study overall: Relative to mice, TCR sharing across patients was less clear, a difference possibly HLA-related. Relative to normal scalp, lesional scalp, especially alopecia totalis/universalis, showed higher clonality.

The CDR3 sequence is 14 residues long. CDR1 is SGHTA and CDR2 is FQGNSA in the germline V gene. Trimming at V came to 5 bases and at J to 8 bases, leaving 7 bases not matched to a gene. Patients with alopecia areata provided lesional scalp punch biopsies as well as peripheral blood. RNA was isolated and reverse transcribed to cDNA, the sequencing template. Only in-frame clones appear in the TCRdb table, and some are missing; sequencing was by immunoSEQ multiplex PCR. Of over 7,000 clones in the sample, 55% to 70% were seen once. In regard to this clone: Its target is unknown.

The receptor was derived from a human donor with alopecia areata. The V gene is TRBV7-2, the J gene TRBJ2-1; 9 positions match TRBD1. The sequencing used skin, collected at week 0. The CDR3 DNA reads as TGTGCCAGCAGCCTAGACAGGGGGAGCGATGAGCAGTTCTTC. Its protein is CASSLDRGSDEQFF.